Listed here are 23 T cell receptor beta chains from one sample, sequenced in a study of blood T cells in healthy people across ages. The authors ran a second PCR of 7 to 11 cycles using a sample-barcoded 5' primer and a J-beta primer mix. TCRdb re-analysed the 5' RACE reads in MiXCR, keeping a single row per CDR3 protein. Among about 730,000 distinct CDR3 sequences listed, approximately 39% were seen once. Input material: blood. The receptors were gathered from a woman in her sixties or seventies in good health.

The chain couples TRBV20-1 to TRBJ1-5; no clear D. The CDR3 covers 12 residues. Germline lookup yields CDR1 DFQATT and CDR2 SNEGSKA (reference sequence). Trimming removed 8 bases from V and 6 bases from J, with 14 bases in between. CDR3 loop: CSTPTGFQPQHF. Written as DNA, the CDR3 is TGCAGTACTCCAACGGGGTTTCAGCCCCAGCATTTT.

This clonotype was observed a few times. J is TRBJ1-1 and V is TRBV7-2; maybe TRBD1 (5 bases). V shed 5 bases and J shed 10 bases, with 17 bases lying between them. The CDR3 runs 13 residues. Germline V gene lookup returns CDR1 SGHTA and CDR2 FQGNSA. For the CDR3, the DNA is TGTGCCAGCAGCCCTATGGGGGGGAGCGGAGCTTTCTTT. It specifies CASSPMGGSGAFF. Full variable domain (outside the CDR3, taken from reference TRBV7-2 and TRBJ1-1): GAGVSQSPSNKVTEKGKDVELRCDPISGHTALYWYRQSLGQGLEFLIYFQGNSAPDKSGLPSDRFSAERTGGSVSTLTIQRTQQEDSAVYLCASSPMGGSGAFFGQGTRLTVV.

This clonotype was observed a handful of times. The chain combines TRBV3-1 with TRBJ2-5; 8 bases match TRBD2. J gave up 4 bases and V 1 base, and 5 bases lay outside the gene matches. This CDR3 spans 15 amino acids. From germline, CDR1 is LGHDT and CDR2 YNNKEL (reference sequence). CDR3 in DNA: TGTGCCAGCAGCCAAGCCGGGACTAGGGTAGAGACCCAGTACTTC. Residues: CASSQAGTRVETQYF.

The chain joins TRBV7-2 to TRBJ2-7, with 9 bases fitting TRBD1. Trimming took 1 base from V and 2 from J; bases not matched to a gene: 12. Germline V CDR1 and CDR2: SGHTA, FQGNSA. CDR3 length equals 18 residues. CDR3 protein: CASSLVPGDRGTPYEQYF. The CDR3 region has the DNA TGTGCCAGCAGCTTAGTACCAGGAGACAGGGGGACTCCCTACGAGCAGTACTTC.

The chain joins TRBV3-1 to TRBJ2-7; 9 bases align to TRBD1. The CDR3 spans 13 residues. Trimming removed 4 bases from V and 6 bases from J; junction bases left unmatched: 4. Germline CDR1 LGHDT, CDR2 YNNKEL (reference sequence). CDR3 amino acids: CASSPQTGGEQYF. In DNA form, the CDR3 reads TGTGCCAGCAGCCCCCAGACAGGGGGCGAGCAGTACTTC.

This chain uses TRBV7-9 with TRBJ2-1; D unresolved. Trimming pared 1 base from V and 8 bases from J, leaving 12 bases between. Germline V gene lookup returns CDR1 SEHNR and CDR2 FQNEAQ (reference sequence). The CDR3 runs to 14 residues. Written as DNA, the CDR3 is TGTGCCAGCAGCTTAGATGGGCGTGGTGATGAGCAGTTCTTC. Its protein product is CASSLDGRGDEQFF.

The gene calls are TRBV4-2 and TRBJ2-2; perhaps TRBD1 as D (7 bases). Trimming took 2 bases from V and 0 from J, leaving 10 bases between them. This CDR3 comprises 16 residues. The V gene's germline CDR1 is LGHNA and CDR2 YNFKEQ. In nucleotides, the CDR3 is TGTGCCAGCAGCCAACGGGGGACAGCGAACACCGGGGAGCTGTTTTTT. Residues: CASSQRGTANTGELFF.

This clonotype has more than one count but fewer than ten. The DNA for the CDR3 is TGCAGCGTTGGGGAGAGCAATCAGCCCCAGCATTTT. This sequence encodes CSVGESNQPQHF. The chain is built from TRBV29-1 and TRBJ1-5; D is undetermined. Germline V gene sequence: CDR1 SQVTM, CDR2 ANQGSEA. The CDR3 extends over 12 amino acids. Trimming pared 4 bases from V and 1 base from J, leaving 5 bases between.

V usage is TRBV7-9 and J usage is TRBJ1-2, with TRBD1 matching over 9 bases. CDR1 and CDR2 from the germline V gene are SEHNR and FQNEAQ (reference sequence). The CDR3 totals 16 residues. V gave up 4 bases and J gave up 2 bases; unmatched junction bases: 8. CDR3 loop: CASSSLPGQGNYGYTF. CDR3 DNA: TGTGCCAGCAGCTCGCTTCCTGGACAGGGGAACTATGGCTACACCTTC.

The J gene is TRBJ2-5, the V gene TRBV12-3 or TRBV12-4, with 8 bases that match TRBD1. The J call may be mistaken, given a closer DNA end match to TRBJ2-7. The CDR3 runs 14 residues. The CDR3 DNA is TGTGCCAGCAGTGCGGGACAGGTAGGCTACGAGCAGTACTTC. Translated: CASSAGQVGYEQYF.

V usage is TRBV6-1 and J usage is TRBJ1-2; TRBD1 might be the D (5 bases). Germline V gene sequence: CDR1 MNHNS, CDR2 SASEGT. V was clipped by 2 bases and J by 8 bases, with 15 bases between them. The CDR3 has 14 residues. The CDR3 spells CASSERQGRDGYTF. The DNA for the CDR3 is TGTGCCAGCAGTGAACGCCAGGGTAGGGACGGCTACACCTTC.

Only a few counts were recorded for this clonotype. The chain combines TRBV7-2 with TRBJ2-1; the match to TRBD2 covers 9 bases. Germline CDR1 reads SGHTA; CDR2 reads FQGNSA. V trimming: 3 bases; J trimming: 6 bases; junction bases outside the gene matches: 3. CDR3 size: 14 residues. The CDR3 bases are TGTGCCAGCAGCTTTTCTAGCGGGATCAATGAGCAGTTCTTC. Its protein is CASSFSSGINEQFF.

This clonotype has just a few counts. J is TRBJ2-7 and V is TRBV20-1; D remains unclear. The J call is doubtful: the DNA matches TRBJ2-5 better. The germline gives CDR1 DFQATT, CDR2 SNEGSKA (reference sequence). The CDR3 has 11 amino acids. The CDR3 DNA follows: TGCAGTGCTAGGGAAGTGGAGACCCAGTACTTC. Translation: CSAREVETQYF.

About this clonotype: Since a much larger clone is just one base distant, this may be a read error. The chain carries TRBV25-1 and TRBJ2-7; D uncertain. Germline V gene sequence: CDR1 MGHDK, CDR2 SYGVNS. The CDR3 length is 13 residues. The CDR3: CVSSSPLAYEQYF. CDR3 DNA: TGTGTCAGCAGTTCACCTCTTGCCTACGAGCAGTACTTC.

V is TRBV6-5 and J is TRBJ2-1; a possible D gene is TRBD1 (6 bases). This CDR3 has 15 amino acids. Germline-derived CDR1 and CDR2 are MNHEY and SVGAGI. V lost 0 bases to trimming and J lost 3 bases, with 9 bases between them. CDR3 sequence (DNA): TGTGCCAGCAGTTACTCTTGGACAGTCTACAATGAGCAGTTCTTC. Translated, it gives CASSYSWTVYNEQFF.

This clonotype was counted only a few times. This chain links TRBV7-9 with TRBJ2-3; 7 bases fit TRBD1. Germline loops: CDR1 SEHNR, CDR2 FQNEAQ (reference sequence). The CDR3 extends over 15 amino acids. Trimming removed 5 bases from V and 0 bases from J; junction bases left unmatched: 5. CDR3 residues: CASSQGQTSTDTQYF. The CDR3 DNA reads TGTGCCAGCAGCCAGGGACAGACTAGCACAGATACGCAGTATTTT.

The rearrangement uses TRBV5-1 and TRBJ1-2; TRBD1 matches at 9 bases. This CDR3 has 16 residues. V trimming: 4 bases; J trimming: 0 bases; junction bases outside the gene matches: 7. Germline V gene lookup returns CDR1 SGHRS and CDR2 YFSETQ. The CDR3 region has the DNA TGCGCCAGCAGCACTCCGGGACAGGGAGCTAACTATGGCTACACCTTC. Encoded protein: CASSTPGQGANYGYTF.

V gene TRBV3-1 combines with J gene TRBJ2-7, with 7 bases aligning to TRBD1. The ends lost 1 base at V and 0 bases at J; junction bases unmatched: 6. This CDR3 comprises 16 residues. Germline values: CDR1 LGHDT, CDR2 YNNKEL (reference sequence). CDR3: CASSQAKGQTSYEQYV. CDR3 coding DNA: TGTGCCAGCAGCCAAGCTAAGGGACAGACCTCCTACGAGCAGTACGTC.

The J gene is TRBJ2-3, the V gene TRBV20-1, with TRBD2 matching over 12 bases. This CDR3 comprises 15 residues. The ends lost 2 bases at V and 5 bases at J; junction bases unmatched: 5. Germline assignment: CDR1 DFQATT and CDR2 SNEGSKA (reference sequence). CDR3 nucleotide sequence: TGCAGTGCTAGAAGACTAGCGGGAGTTTTAGATACGCAGTATTTT. It translates to CSARRLAGVLDTQYF.

This clonotype appeared a few times. The chain is built from TRBV12-3 or TRBV12-4 and TRBJ1-5; a possible D gene is TRBD1 (6 bases). CDR3 size: 17 residues. V was shortened by 1 base and J by 4 bases, with 17 bases between the two germline ends. CDR3: CASSLGTALGVNQPQHF. CDR3 nucleotides: TGTGCCAGCAGTTTAGGGACAGCCCTGGGAGTGAATCAGCCCCAGCATTTT.

With regard to this clonotype: A much larger clone is a single base away; this may be a read error. The V gene is TRBV28, the J gene TRBJ1-2; 7 bases align to TRBD1. V lost 6 bases and J lost 4; bases outside the gene matches: 5. The CDR3 covers 13 residues. Germline assignment: CDR1 MDHEN and CDR2 SYDVKM. This chain's CDR3 is CASRRGQVYGYTF. DNA for the CDR3: TGTGCCAGCAGACGCGGACAGGTCTATGGCTACACCTTC.

This clonotype has only one observation. The rearrangement uses TRBV20-1 and TRBJ2-7; D is possibly TRBD2 (5 bases). Germline values: CDR1 DFQATT, CDR2 SNEGSKA (reference sequence). The length of the CDR3 is 14 residues. The V and J ends lost 0 bases and 1 base respectively, with 10 bases between them. The CDR3 spells CSARDRTGSYEQYF. The CDR3 DNA is TGCAGTGCTAGAGACAGGACGGGATCCTACGAGCAGTACTTC.

This clonotype has a handful of counts. CDR3 residues: CASSEVRQETQYF. CDR3 coding DNA: TGTGCCAGCAGTGAGGTCAGGCAAGAGACCCAGTACTTC. The chain couples TRBV2 to TRBJ2-5, with unresolved D. The V and J ends lost 3 bases and 2 bases respectively, with 7 bases between them. The V gene's germline CDR1 is SNHLY and CDR2 FYNNEI. The CDR3 contains 13 residues.